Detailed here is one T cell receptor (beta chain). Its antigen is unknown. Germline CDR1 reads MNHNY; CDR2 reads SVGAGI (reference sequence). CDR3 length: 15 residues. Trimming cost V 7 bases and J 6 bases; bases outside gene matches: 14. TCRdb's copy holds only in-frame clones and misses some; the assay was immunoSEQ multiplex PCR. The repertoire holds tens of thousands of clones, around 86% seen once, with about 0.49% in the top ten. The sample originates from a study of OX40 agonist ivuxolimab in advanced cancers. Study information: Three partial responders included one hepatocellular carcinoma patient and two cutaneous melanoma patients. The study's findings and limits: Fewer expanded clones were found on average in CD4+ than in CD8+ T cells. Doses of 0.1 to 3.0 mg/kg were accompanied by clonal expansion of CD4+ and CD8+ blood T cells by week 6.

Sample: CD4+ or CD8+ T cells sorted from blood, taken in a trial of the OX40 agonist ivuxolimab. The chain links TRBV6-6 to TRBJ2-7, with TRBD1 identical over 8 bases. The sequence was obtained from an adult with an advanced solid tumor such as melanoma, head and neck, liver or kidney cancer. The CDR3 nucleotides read TGTGCCAGCAAACCTGTGGGTCAGGGGGCTGGCGAGCAGTACTTC. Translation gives CASKPVGQGAGEQYF.